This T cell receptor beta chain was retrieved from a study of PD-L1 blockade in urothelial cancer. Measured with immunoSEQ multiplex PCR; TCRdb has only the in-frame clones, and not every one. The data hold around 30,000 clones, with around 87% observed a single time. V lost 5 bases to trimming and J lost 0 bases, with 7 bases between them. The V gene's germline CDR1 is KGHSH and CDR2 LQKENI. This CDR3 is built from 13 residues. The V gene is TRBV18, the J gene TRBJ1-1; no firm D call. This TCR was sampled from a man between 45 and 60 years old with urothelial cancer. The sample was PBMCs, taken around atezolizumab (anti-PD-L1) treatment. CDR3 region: CASSAVMNTEAFF. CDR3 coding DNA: TGTGCCAGCTCAGCGGTGATGAACACTGAAGCTTTCTTT.